Here is one T cell receptor beta chain with its context. No antigen is known for it. Patients were excluded for autoimmune disease history or systemic immunosuppression. The method was immunoSEQ multiplex PCR; TCRdb's version includes in-frame clones alone and lacks a portion of them. Of 100,000 or so clones detected, about 96% appear once; the ten largest clones hold roughly 2.1%. Per germline, CDR1 PRHDT and CDR2 FYEKMQ (reference sequence). The CDR3 has 14 residues. The V end was cut by 2 bases, the J end by 2 bases, with 8 bases between. These data are taken from a study of OX40 agonist ivuxolimab in advanced cancers. Study information: Dosing consisted of intravenous ivuxolimab at 0.01 to 10 mg/kg every 2 weeks. Partial responses were recorded for three patients, including one with hepatocellular carcinoma and two with cutaneous melanoma.

Study-level points and caveats: Near-lowest levels of clonal expansion characterized partial responders at 0.1-3.0 mg/kg.

This chain connects TRBV13 to TRBJ2-3; the D call may be TRBD1 or TRBD2 (5 bases each). The sequence was collected from an adult with an advanced solid tumor such as melanoma, head and neck, liver or kidney cancer. Here the sequenced sample was CD4+ or CD8+ T cells sorted from blood, taken in a trial of the OX40 agonist ivuxolimab. Here the CDR3 reads CASSLRGDTDTQYF. DNA of the CDR3: TGTGCCAGCAGCTTAAGGGGAGACACAGATACGCAGTATTTT.